Listed here are 3 T cell receptor beta chains from one sample, sequenced in a study of T cell responses to AZD1222 COVID-19 vaccine. Sequencing was performed with immunoSEQ multiplex PCR; in TCRdb, only in-frame clones are kept and a portion is missing. The sample yields roughly 80,000 clones, 88% seen once. The input for sequencing was peripheral blood, taken on day 0 of MenACWY control vaccination. The origin of the receptors is an adult in good health.

CDR3 protein: CASSSQLAEQYF. In DNA form, the CDR3 reads TGTGCCAGCAGCTCACAACTAGCAGAGCAGTACTTC. The chain joins TRBV5-4 to TRBJ2-7; D is perhaps TRBD2 (6 bases). V was clipped by 3 bases and J by 7 bases, with 11 bases between them. The length of the CDR3 is 12 residues. Germline CDR1 reads SGHNT; CDR2 reads YYREEE (reference sequence).

V usage is TRBV5-1 and J usage is TRBJ2-2; maybe TRBD2 (5 bases). Germline CDR1 SGHRS, CDR2 YFSETQ. The CDR3 covers 16 residues. Trimming pared 1 base from V and 4 bases from J, leaving 14 bases between. The CDR3 sequence is CASSLTSVRGTGELFF. DNA for the CDR3: TGCGCCAGCAGCTTGACGAGTGTTCGGGGCACCGGGGAGCTGTTTTTT.

This sequence joins TRBV27 and TRBJ2-6; the D gene could be TRBD1 or TRBD2 (5 bases each). With 4 bases removed from V and 0 bases from J, the gap between germline ends came to 13 bases. This CDR3 has 17 amino acids. Germline assignment: CDR1 MNHEY and CDR2 SMNVEV (reference sequence). The DNA of the CDR3 is TGTGCCAGCAGTTGGGGGTGGTATGACTCTGGGGCCAACGTCCTGACTTTC. Encoded protein: CASSWGWYDSGANVLTF.